Following are 10 T cell receptor beta chains from one sample sequenced in a study of cytomegalovirus exposure and HLA in healthy donors. The PCR ran on 60 Vbeta and 13 Jbeta primers. Assay: immunoSEQ multiplex PCR; the TCRdb copy retains only in-frame clones and omits some. Among 250,000 or so clones listed, about 90% were seen once. Sequenced material: PBMCs. These receptors all come from a girl aged 2 to 9 in good health and CMV-seronegative.

The rearrangement joins TRBV5-6 to TRBJ1-3, with 8 bases lining up with TRBD1. The CDR3 contains 15 residues. The V and J ends lost 4 bases and 5 bases, in that order; junction bases with no gene match: 8. Looked up from germline, CDR1 is SGHDT and CDR2 is YYEEEE. This CDR3 reads CASSPTGATRNTIYF. CDR3 nucleotide sequence: TGTGCCAGCAGCCCGACAGGGGCCACCCGAAACACCATATATTTT.

The genes are TRBV6-6 and TRBJ1-2; unclear D gene. The germline V and J ends were trimmed by 5 bases and 2 bases, with 18 bases remaining between them. This CDR3 comprises 16 residues. Germline values: CDR1 MNHNY, CDR2 SVGAGI (reference sequence). CDR3 region: CASSPLRAEPNYGYTF. The CDR3 DNA reads TGTGCCAGCAGTCCTCTCCGTGCGGAGCCGAACTATGGCTACACCTTC.

The V gene is TRBV5-6, the J gene TRBJ2-3, with D possibly TRBD1 on 5 matching bases. Per the germline V gene, CDR1 is SGHDT and CDR2 is YYEEEE. Trimming stripped 4 bases from V and 6 bases from J, with 9 bases between. The CDR3 contains 12 residues. CDR3 bases: TGTGCCAGCAGCCCAGGGTGGGATACGCAGTATTTT. It specifies CASSPGWDTQYF.

The chain combines TRBV5-8 with TRBJ2-2, with 8 positions matching TRBD1. J was trimmed by 5 bases and V by 0 bases; bases with no gene match: 18. The CDR3 spans 20 residues. Germline V gene lookup returns CDR1 SGHTS and CDR2 YDEGEE. This CDR3 is CASSLEPGRTGPSGTGELFF. DNA of the CDR3: TGTGCCAGCAGCTTGGAGCCCGGGCGGACAGGGCCTTCGGGTACCGGGGAGCTGTTTTTT.

The chain joins TRBV18 to TRBJ1-1, with TRBD1 as a possible D gene (6 bases). CDR3 length: 16 amino acids. The germline V gene encodes CDR1 KGHSH and CDR2 LQKENI. V was clipped by 0 bases and J by 0 bases, with 11 bases between them. The CDR3 spells CASSPPGQKMNTEAFF. In nucleotides, the CDR3 is TGTGCCAGCTCACCACCCGGACAGAAGATGAACACTGAAGCTTTCTTT. Filled out from reference TRBV18 and TRBJ1-1, the complete variable domain reads NAGVMQNPRHLVRRRGQEARLRCSPMKGHSHVYWYRQLPEEGLKFMVYLQKENIIDESGMPKERFSAEFPKEGPSILRIQQVVRGDSAAYFCASSPPGQKMNTEAFFGQGTRLTVV.

The V gene is TRBV6-1, the J gene TRBJ1-3; D is uncertain. This CDR3 contains 15 residues. Germline CDR1 and CDR2: MNHNS and SASEGT. V lost 1 base and J lost 0, with 7 bases in between. The CDR3 region is CASSEGARSGNTIYF. In DNA, the CDR3 is TGTGCCAGCAGTGAAGGGGCGCGCTCTGGAAACACCATATATTTT.

Concerning this clone itself: In the same sample, other DNA sequences code for this CDR3. This chain uses TRBV5-1 with TRBJ2-5, with TRBD2 matching 13 bases. V shed 7 bases, J shed 5 bases, and the junction held 8 bases outside the gene matches. This CDR3 has 15 amino acids. The germline CDR1 and CDR2 sequences are SGHRS and YFSETQ. CDR3 in amino acids: CASSRTSGSQETQYF. CDR3 DNA sequence: TGCGCCAGCTCTCGGACTAGCGGGAGCCAGGAGACCCAGTACTTC.

The J gene is TRBJ1-1, the V gene TRBV10-3; no clear D. The V end lost 8 bases, the J end lost 8 bases, and 18 bases lay between the germline ends. The germline CDR1 and CDR2 sequences are ENHRY and SYGVKD. This CDR3 is 13 amino acids long. CDR3 DNA sequence: TGTGCCATCTCAGACGGGCGCGAGGGCGAAGCTTTCTTT. This translates into CAISDGREGEAFF.

V and J are TRBV30 and TRBJ1-2; D might be TRBD1 (5 bases). Germline loops: CDR1 GTSNPN, CDR2 SVGIG (reference sequence). This CDR3 contains 13 residues. The ends were cut back, 1 base at V and 7 bases at J, with 13 bases in the middle. For the CDR3, the DNA is TGTGCCTGGAGTGGGCAGGGTGATTTTGGCTACACCTTC. Protein sequence: CAWSGQGDFGYTF.

The rearrangement joins TRBV10-3 to TRBJ1-5; no definite D call. CDR3 length: 14 amino acids. The germline V and J ends were trimmed by 0 bases and 7 bases, with 10 bases remaining between them. Looked up from germline, CDR1 is ENHRY and CDR2 is SYGVKD. This CDR3 reads CAISESGRDQPQHF. In DNA, the CDR3 is TGTGCCATCAGTGAGTCGGGCCGAGACCAGCCCCAGCATTTT.